Reported below is one T cell receptor (beta chain). The sample belongs to a study of control samples from healthy donors and cancer patients. The data were produced by immunoSEQ multiplex PCR, yet TCRdb's version contains in-frame clones alone and is incomplete. Of 170,000 or so clones listed, 90% to 95% are singletons. V was cut by 4 bases and J by 0 bases, with 16 bases left in between. The CDR3 sequence is 16 residues long. The germline CDR1 and CDR2 sequences are ENHRY and SYGVKD. Source material: blood. The rearrangement uses TRBV10-3 and TRBJ2-7, with D possibly matching TRBD1 (6 bases). The receptor was derived from a man between 18 and 29 years old in good health. CDR3 protein: CAISAQGWNGSYEQYF. CDR3 sequence (DNA): TGTGCCATCAGTGCACAGGGATGGAACGGCTCCTACGAGCAGTACTTC.